A single sample gave rise to the 22 T cell receptor beta chains below, sequenced in a study of OX40 agonist ivuxolimab in advanced cancers. The assay was immunoSEQ multiplex PCR, and TCRdb's table has in-frame clones only and misses some. In the table there are 25,000 to 35,000 clones, about 82% of which are singletons. Sequenced material: CD4+ or CD8+ T cells sorted from blood, taken in a trial of the OX40 agonist ivuxolimab. These receptors were obtained from an adult with an advanced solid tumor such as melanoma, head and neck, liver or kidney cancer.

The chain combines TRBV15 with TRBJ2-1; TRBD2 matches at 10 bases. Trimming took 0 bases from V and 6 from J; bases not matched to a gene: 8. The germline gives CDR1 LNHNV, CDR2 YYDKDF (reference sequence). This CDR3 has 17 residues. The CDR3 region is CATSRDQGVAGGNEQFF. The CDR3 nucleotides are TGTGCCACCAGCAGAGATCAGGGAGTAGCGGGAGGCAATGAGCAGTTCTTC.

The chain is built from TRBV27 and TRBJ2-1; D is uncertain. Trimming shortened V by 2 bases and J by 3 bases, and 17 bases separated the two germline ends. The CDR3 is 17 amino acids. CDR1 and CDR2 from the germline V gene are MNHEY and SMNVEV (reference sequence). CDR3 DNA sequence: TGTGCCAGCAGTTTAGGAGAGGAAAGGTATGACTACAATGAGCAGTTCTTC. This gives the protein CASSLGEERYDYNEQFF.

The chain is built from TRBV11-3 and TRBJ2-2; weak D call: TRBD2 (7 bases). The V gene lost 8 bases and the J gene lost 2 bases, with 15 bases spanning the gap. Per the germline V gene, CDR1 is SGHNT and CDR2 is YENEEA. CDR3 size: 15 residues. This chain's CDR3 is CASSHRGGNTGELFF. CDR3 in DNA: TGTGCCAGCTCCCATAGGGGGGGCAACACCGGGGAGCTGTTTTTT.

The J gene is TRBJ2-2, the V gene TRBV4-1, with D possibly TRBD1 on 7 matching bases. Germline V CDR1 and CDR2: MGHRA, YSYEKL. Trimming left V 1 base short and J 0 bases short, with 21 bases between. This CDR3 region has 20 residues. CDR3 sequence: CASSQGGAGQPRTNTGELFF. In DNA form, the CDR3 reads TGCGCCAGCAGCCAAGGAGGGGCGGGACAGCCGCGAACGAACACCGGGGAGCTGTTTTTT.

The chain combines TRBV27 with TRBJ2-7, with D perhaps TRBD1 (6 bases). Trimming took off 8 bases at V and 0 bases at J, with 14 bases between the two ends. The germline V gene encodes CDR1 MNHEY and CDR2 SMNVEV (reference sequence). The CDR3 consists of 14 residues. The CDR3 coding sequence is TGTGCCAGCCATAGCAGGGGAGTCTCCTACGAGCAGTACTTC. Translated, it gives CASHSRGVSYEQYF.

This rearrangement joins TRBV6-6 to TRBJ2-1, with D unclear. Germline CDR1 reads MNHNY; CDR2 reads SVGAGI (reference sequence). Deletions cut 0 bases from V and 5 bases from J, with 5 bases between. The length of the CDR3 is 13 residues. In nucleotides, the CDR3 is TGTGCCAGCAGTTACTCGGCCGACAATGAGCAGTTCTTC. This codes for CASSYSADNEQFF.

The DNA of the CDR3 is TGTGCCAGTCATACAGGAGATACGCAGTATTTT. Translated: CASHTGDTQYF. The rearrangement links TRBV6-5 to TRBJ2-3; D is possibly TRBD1 (5 bases). V shed 9 bases and J shed 5 bases, with 9 bases lying between them. The length of the CDR3 is 11 residues. Germline-derived CDR1 and CDR2 are MNHEY and SVGAGI.

V usage is TRBV28 and J usage is TRBJ2-1, with D possibly being TRBD2 (6 bases). The CDR3 spans 15 residues. Trimming removed 5 bases at V and 7 bases at J, with 18 bases between. The germline V gene encodes CDR1 MDHEN and CDR2 SYDVKM. CDR3 DNA sequence: TGTGCCAGCAGTCCCCCTCCGGGAGTGAGGAATGAGCAGTTCTTC. Residues: CASSPPPGVRNEQFF.

The chain uses TRBV10-3 and TRBJ2-7; TRBD1 agrees at 9 bases. The trim removed 6 bases at V and 5 bases at J, leaving 11 bases unmatched. The CDR3 covers 15 residues. Germline lookup yields CDR1 ENHRY and CDR2 SYGVKD. The CDR3 here is CAIREPMTGGDEQYF. The CDR3 coding sequence is TGTGCCATCAGAGAGCCCATGACAGGGGGTGACGAGCAGTACTTC.

The gene calls are TRBV6-4 and TRBJ2-1; D ambiguous. From germline, CDR1 is MRHNA and CDR2 SNTAGT. Deletions cut 2 bases from V and 4 bases from J, with 6 bases between. The CDR3 sequence is 13 residues long. CDR3 nucleotides: TGTGCCAGCAGTGACGGAACGTACAATGAGCAGTTCTTC. Protein: CASSDGTYNEQFF.

The chain combines TRBV28 with TRBJ1-1; 9 positions match TRBD1. The length of the CDR3 is 15 residues. Germline assignment: CDR1 MDHEN and CDR2 SYDVKM. After removal of 1 base from V and 4 bases from J, the junction contained 4 bases not matched to a gene. The CDR3 DNA follows: TGTGCCAGCAGTTTATCGGCGACAGGGGGCACTGAAGCTTTCTTT. It translates to CASSLSATGGTEAFF.

Note on this clone: This CDR3 is also generated by other DNA sequences in the sample. The CDR3 loop reads CASSLEPSGRGEQFF. The CDR3 DNA sequence: TGCGCCAGCAGCTTGGAGCCTAGCGGGAGGGGGGAGCAGTTCTTC. V usage is TRBV5-1 and J usage is TRBJ2-1; the match to TRBD2 covers 12 bases. The length of the CDR3 is 15 residues. The V gene end was trimmed by 0 bases and the J gene end by 10 bases; junction bases not matched to a gene: 5. The V gene's germline CDR1 is SGHRS and CDR2 YFSETQ.

The CDR3 reads CSASSGGEQYF. Here the CDR3 DNA reads TGCAGTGCTAGTTCTGGAGGCGAGCAGTACTTC. J is TRBJ2-7 and V is TRBV20-1, with D perhaps TRBD2 (5 bases). The V end lost 3 bases, the J end lost 6 bases, and 9 bases lay between the germline ends. The CDR3 is 11 amino acids. Per the germline V gene, CDR1 is DFQATT and CDR2 is SNEGSKA (reference sequence).

As regards this clone: A junction end diverges from the germline sequence, so it may reflect a read error. The V gene is TRBV9, the J gene TRBJ2-1; no reliable D call. The germline V gene encodes CDR1 SGDLS and CDR2 YYNGEE. The CDR3 loop spans 10 amino acids. CDR3 nucleotides: TGTGCCAGCCCCGGACCGCTTCCCCTCTTC. Translating gives CASPGPLPLF.

The rearrangement links TRBV4-2 to TRBJ1-5; D is ambiguous. V was cut by 0 bases and J by 2 bases, with 8 bases left in between. This CDR3 spans 15 amino acids. Germline V gene data show CDR1 as LGHNA and CDR2 as YNFKEQ. CDR3 in DNA: TGTGCCAGCAGCCAAGATAAAGCGGGCAATCAGCCCCAGCATTTT. This gives the protein CASSQDKAGNQPQHF.

Comments on this clone: The identical CDR3 is also encoded by other nucleotide sequences in the sample. The chain recombines TRBV29-1 with TRBJ2-3; tentatively, D is TRBD2 (6 bases). This CDR3 region has 15 residues. Trimming left V 6 bases short and J 0 bases short, with 16 bases between. The germline V gene encodes CDR1 SQVTM and CDR2 ANQGSEA. Here the CDR3 DNA reads TGCAGCGTGGAAAGACTAGTGGCCAGCACAGATACGCAGTATTTT. It codes for CSVERLVASTDTQYF.

This clone was detected once. V usage is TRBV6-5 and J usage is TRBJ2-7; a possible D gene is TRBD1 (6 bases). This CDR3 is 14 amino acids long. The germline V gene encodes CDR1 MNHEY and CDR2 SVGAGI. V was shortened by 6 bases and J by 3 bases, with 15 bases between the two germline ends. CDR3 residues: CASRLTGGDYEQYF. As DNA, the CDR3 is TGTGCCAGCAGATTGACAGGAGGTGACTACGAGCAGTACTTC.

The V and J genes are TRBV10-3 and TRBJ1-1; D might be TRBD1 (6 bases). From germline, CDR1 is ENHRY and CDR2 SYGVKD. V dropped 8 bases and J dropped 3 bases, with 19 bases sitting between them. The CDR3 has 15 residues. The CDR3 spells CAIRPGGQDDTEAFF. Written as DNA, the CDR3 is TGTGCCATCCGGCCCGGGGGGCAGGACGACACTGAAGCTTTCTTT.

The chain is built from TRBV5-8 and TRBJ2-5; 11 bases agree with TRBD2. The V and J ends lost 4 bases and 4 bases, in that order; junction bases with no gene match: 12. This CDR3 has 17 residues. Germline V gene lookup returns CDR1 SGHTS and CDR2 YDEGEE. The CDR3: CASSPGTSGGELETQYF. The CDR3 DNA reads as TGTGCCAGCAGCCCCGGGACTAGCGGAGGGGAACTAGAGACCCAGTACTTC.

V and J are TRBV28 and TRBJ1-5; tentative D call: TRBD1 (5 bases). The V gene lost 6 bases and the J gene lost 4 bases, with 13 bases spanning the gap. The germline gives CDR1 MDHEN, CDR2 SYDVKM. The length of the CDR3 is 14 residues. Written as DNA, the CDR3 is TGTGCCAGCAGCCTCGACAGTTTAAATCAGCCCCAGCATTTT. Residues: CASSLDSLNQPQHF.

This sequence joins TRBV9 and TRBJ2-1, with 8 bases identical to TRBD2. The germline gives CDR1 SGDLS, CDR2 YYNGEE. The CDR3 runs to 16 residues. V gave up 0 bases and J gave up 1 base; unmatched junction bases: 3. The CDR3 DNA is TGTGCCAGCAGCGTAGCGGGAGGGCTTTCCTACAATGAGCAGTTCTTC. It encodes CASSVAGGLSYNEQFF.

V gene TRBV5-8 combines with J gene TRBJ2-2; 7 bases line up with TRBD1. After removal of 7 bases from V and 6 bases from J, the junction contained 18 bases not matched to a gene. The V gene's germline CDR1 is SGHTS and CDR2 YDEGEE. This CDR3 is built from 17 residues. The CDR3 DNA follows: TGTGCCAGCTCCCGAAATTGGGACAGCCGGCCGTCCGGGGAGCTGTTTTTT. The encoded protein is CASSRNWDSRPSGELFF. Combining the CDR3 with reference TRBV5-8 and TRBJ2-2 gives the whole variable domain EAGVTQSPTHLIKTRGQQATLRCSPISGHTSVYWYQQALGLGLQFLLWYDEGEERNRGNFPPRFSGRQFPNYSSELNVNALELEDSALYLCASSRNWDSRPSGELFFGEGSRLTVL.